These 10 T cell receptor beta chains share one sample of origin, sequenced in a study of CDR3 diversity in severe acne. TCRdb fed the PCR reads into MiXCR, producing one record per CDR3 protein. The data contain tens of thousands of distinct CDR3 sequences, over 40% of them singletons. The sample consisted of blood. All receptors come from a male donor in good health, without acne.

The chain couples TRBV12-3 or TRBV12-4 to TRBJ1-5; D unclear. Trimming left V 4 bases short and J 0 bases short, with 7 bases between. The CDR3 totals 14 residues. CDR3 amino acids: CASSSDSSNQPQHF. CDR3 in DNA: TGTGCCAGCAGTTCCGATAGTAGCAATCAGCCCCAGCATTTT.

This clonotype was observed a few times. The V gene is TRBV5-1, the J gene TRBJ1-4; D unresolved. Germline V gene lookup returns CDR1 SGHRS and CDR2 YFSETQ. The CDR3 extends over 15 amino acids. With 0 bases removed from V and 7 bases from J, the gap between germline ends came to 13 bases. CDR3 DNA sequence: TGCGCCAGCAGCTTGGCGGGAGCGCGATCTGAAAAACTGTTTTTT. Its protein product is CASSLAGARSEKLFF.

The table lists this clonotype with many counts. The CDR3 protein is CASSLPQNSNQPQHF. The CDR3 DNA follows: TGTGCCAGCAGTTTACCCCAGAATAGCAATCAGCCCCAGCATTTT. V is TRBV28 and J is TRBJ1-5; D is unresolved. V lost 2 bases, J lost 0 bases, and 8 bases lay in between. The CDR3 sequence is 15 residues long. The germline CDR1 and CDR2 sequences are MDHEN and SYDVKM.

This chain connects TRBV20-1 to TRBJ1-2; D perhaps matches TRBD1 (6 bases). Germline CDR1 is DFQATT and CDR2 is SNEGSKA (reference sequence). Trimming left V 6 bases short and J 7 bases short, with 9 bases between. This CDR3 has 10 amino acids. The CDR3: CSARTAGYTF. DNA of the CDR3: TGCAGTGCGAGGACAGCTGGCTACACCTTC.

The chain uses TRBV2 and TRBJ1-4; perhaps TRBD1 as D (5 bases). The CDR3 is 14 amino acids. Trimming shortened V by 6 bases and J by 8 bases, and 16 bases separated the two germline ends. CDR1 is SNHLY, CDR2 FYNNEI, per germline. The CDR3 is CASRRDLSSEKLFF. CDR3 sequence (DNA): TGTGCCAGCAGACGGGACCTATCTTCCGAAAAACTGTTTTTT.

This sequence joins TRBV6-1 and TRBJ1-3, with D perhaps matching TRBD1 (5 bases). The CDR3 is made up of 16 amino acids. Germline CDR1 reads MNHNS; CDR2 reads SASEGT. V lost 4 bases and J 0 bases, leaving 13 bases between the germline ends. The DNA for the CDR3 is TGTGCCAGCAGTGTAAGGGGACTTTACTCTGGAAACACCATATATTTT. Translated: CASSVRGLYSGNTIYF.

As regards this clonotype: This may be a read error: a much more frequent sequence differs by one nucleotide. The rearrangement links TRBV25-1 to TRBJ1-4; 7 bases are shared with TRBD1. Germline CDR1 is MGHDK and CDR2 is SYGVNS. The CDR3 extends over 16 amino acids. Germline trimming cut 11 bases from V and 3 bases from J; bases unmatched to any gene: 15. The CDR3 sequence: CAGRWDREKANEKLFF. The CDR3, as DNA: TGTGCCGGCCGGTGGGACAGAGAAAAGGCTAATGAAAAACTGTTTTTT.

This clonotype was seen repeatedly, ten times or more. The chain links TRBV6-1 to TRBJ1-5; the match to TRBD1 covers 8 bases. With V trimmed by 0 bases and J by 7 bases, 5 bases remained unmatched. The CDR3 length is 15 residues. Germline V gene sequence: CDR1 MNHNS, CDR2 SASEGT. Written as DNA, the CDR3 is TGTGCCAGCAGTGAAGCAGGGACAGGTGGGCAGCCCCAGCATTTT. Translation gives CASSEAGTGGQPQHF.

The V call is TRBV20-1, the J call TRBJ2-1; D ambiguous. Trimming shortened V by 6 bases and J by 5 bases, and 14 bases separated the two germline ends. This CDR3 has 13 residues. In germline, CDR1 is DFQATT, CDR2 SNEGSKA (reference sequence). The CDR3 region has the DNA TGCAGTGCCCCGCTTCAAAACGACAATGAGCAGTTCTTC. This gives the protein CSAPLQNDNEQFF.

The genes are TRBV20-1 and TRBJ2-7, with 12 bases fitting TRBD1. CDR1 and CDR2 from the germline V gene are DFQATT and SNEGSKA (reference sequence). This CDR3 is 15 amino acids long. Trimming cost V 5 bases and J 5 bases; bases outside gene matches: 10. The DNA for the CDR3 is TGCAGTGCTGTTCCCGGGACAGGGGGCAGAAACGAGCAGTACTTC. Amino acids: CSAVPGTGGRNEQYF.